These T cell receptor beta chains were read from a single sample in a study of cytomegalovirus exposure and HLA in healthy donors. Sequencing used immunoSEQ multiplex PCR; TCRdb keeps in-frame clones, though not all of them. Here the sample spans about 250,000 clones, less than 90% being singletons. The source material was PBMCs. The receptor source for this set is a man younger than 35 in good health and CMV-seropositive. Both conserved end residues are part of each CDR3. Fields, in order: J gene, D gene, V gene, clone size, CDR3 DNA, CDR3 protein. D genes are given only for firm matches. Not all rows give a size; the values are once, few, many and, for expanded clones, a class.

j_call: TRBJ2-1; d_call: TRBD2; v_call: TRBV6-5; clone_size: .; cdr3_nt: TGTGCCAGCAGTTGGACTAGCGGGAGTGCGGGTGAGCAGTTCTTC; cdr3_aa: CASSWTSGSAGEQFF
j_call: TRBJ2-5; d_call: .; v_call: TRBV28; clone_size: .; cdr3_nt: TGTGCCAGCAGTCCCACTGGACAGCCTAGGGAGACCCAGTACTTC; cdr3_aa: CASSPTGQPRETQYF
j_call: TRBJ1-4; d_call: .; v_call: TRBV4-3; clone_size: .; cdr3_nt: TGCGCCAGCAGCCAAGTTTTAGGGGGGCAGTCTAATGAAAAACTGTTTTTT; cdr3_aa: CASSQVLGGQSNEKLFF
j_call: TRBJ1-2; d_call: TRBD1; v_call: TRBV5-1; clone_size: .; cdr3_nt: TGCGCCAGCAGCGGATGGGACAGCTATGGCTACACCTTC; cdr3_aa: CASSGWDSYGYTF
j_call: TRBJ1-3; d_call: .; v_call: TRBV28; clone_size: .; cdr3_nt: TGTGCCAGCAGTATCGGAGGCAGGGGAAACACCATATATTTT; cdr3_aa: CASSIGGRGNTIYF
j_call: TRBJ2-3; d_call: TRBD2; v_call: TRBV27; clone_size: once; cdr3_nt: TGTGCCAGCAGAGGACTAGCGGGACCTAGCACGACAGATACGCAGTATTTT; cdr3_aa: CASRGLAGPSTTDTQYF
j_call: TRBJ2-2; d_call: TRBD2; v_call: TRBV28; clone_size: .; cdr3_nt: TGTGCCAGCAGTCCTAGCGGGAGGGCCCTAACCGGGGAGCTGTTTTTT; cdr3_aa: CASSPSGRALTGELFF
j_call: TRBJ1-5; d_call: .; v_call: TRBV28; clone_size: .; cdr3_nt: TGTGCCAGCAGTCCGCGCCCTAGGGGCAATCAGCCCCAGCATTTT; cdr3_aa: CASSPRPRGNQPQHF
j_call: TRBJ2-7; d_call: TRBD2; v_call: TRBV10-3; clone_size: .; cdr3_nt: TGTGCCATCAGTGAGCGTCGAGGACTAGCGCCGGCCCTCTCCTACGAGCAGTACTTC; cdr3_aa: CAISERRGLAPALSYEQYF
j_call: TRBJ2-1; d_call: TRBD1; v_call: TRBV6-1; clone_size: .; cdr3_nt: TGTGCCAGCAGTGAGACAGGGTCCTCCTACAATGAGCAGTTCTTC; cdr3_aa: CASSETGSSYNEQFF
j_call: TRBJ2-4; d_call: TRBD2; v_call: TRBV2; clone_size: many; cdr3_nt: TGTGCCAGCAGTGGGGGGACTATAAAAAACATTCAGTACTTC; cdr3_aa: CASSGGTIKNIQYF
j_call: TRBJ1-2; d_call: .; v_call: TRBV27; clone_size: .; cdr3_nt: TGTGCCAGCAGTTTGGGGAATAACTATGGCTACACCTTC; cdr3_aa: CASSLGNNYGYTF
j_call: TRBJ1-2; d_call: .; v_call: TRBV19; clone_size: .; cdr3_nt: TGTGCCACCCTATCTCATGCAGGTTGGGAGGATGGCTACACCTTC; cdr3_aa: CATLSHAGWEDGYTF
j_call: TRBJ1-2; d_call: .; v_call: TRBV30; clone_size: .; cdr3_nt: TGTGCCTGGGGGGGGAACCACTATGGCTACACCTTC; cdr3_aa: CAWGGNHYGYTF
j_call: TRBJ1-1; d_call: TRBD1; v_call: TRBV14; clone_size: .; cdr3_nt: TGTGCCAGCAGCCAAGGTTCTCCAGGGGGGAAGACTGAAGCTTTCTTT; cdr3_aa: CASSQGSPGGKTEAFF
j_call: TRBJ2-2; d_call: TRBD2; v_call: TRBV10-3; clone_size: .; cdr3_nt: TGTGCCATCAGTGGGGAAACTCTAGCGGGAGTCACCGGGGAGCTGTTTTTT; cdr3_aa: CAISGETLAGVTGELFF
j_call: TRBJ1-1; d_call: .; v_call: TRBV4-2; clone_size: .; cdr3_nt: TGTGCCAGCAGCCAAGAATCTGCCCGATCACCTGAAGCTTTCTTT; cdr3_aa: CASSQESARSPEAFF
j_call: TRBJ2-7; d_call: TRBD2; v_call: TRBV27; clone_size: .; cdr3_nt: TGTGCCAGCAGTTTCGGAGCGGGAACCTCCTACGAGCAGTACTTC; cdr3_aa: CASSFGAGTSYEQYF
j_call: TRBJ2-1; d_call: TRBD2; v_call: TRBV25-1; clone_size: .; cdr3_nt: TGTGCCAGCAGGCTAGCGGACTACAATGAGCAGTTCTTC; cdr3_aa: CASRLADYNEQFF
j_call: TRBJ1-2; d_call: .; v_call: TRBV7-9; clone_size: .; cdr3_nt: TGTGCCAGCAGCTTAGATTCGGGGCCTAACTATGGCTACACCTTC; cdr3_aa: CASSLDSGPNYGYTF
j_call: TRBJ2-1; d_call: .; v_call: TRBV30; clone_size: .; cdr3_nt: TGTGCCTGGAGTCCCAGGGGAGGGAATGAGCAGTTCTTC; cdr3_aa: CAWSPRGGNEQFF
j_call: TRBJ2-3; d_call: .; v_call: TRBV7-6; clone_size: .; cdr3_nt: TGTGCCAGCAGCTTAGGGCTAGGCGGCACAGATACGCAGTATTTT; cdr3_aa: CASSLGLGGTDTQYF
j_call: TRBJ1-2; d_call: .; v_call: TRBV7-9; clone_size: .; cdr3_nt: TGTGCCAGCAGCTTAGCGATGGGGGGAAGCTATGGCTACACCTTC; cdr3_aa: CASSLAMGGSYGYTF
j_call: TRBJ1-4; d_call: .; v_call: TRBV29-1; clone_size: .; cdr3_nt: TGCAGCGTTGAAGAACAGGAAAAACTGTTTTTT; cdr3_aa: CSVEEQEKLFF
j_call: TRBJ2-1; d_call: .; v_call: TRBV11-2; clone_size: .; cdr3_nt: TGTGCCAGCAGTTCCTTTCGCAATGAGCAGTTCTTC; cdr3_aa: CASSSFRNEQFF
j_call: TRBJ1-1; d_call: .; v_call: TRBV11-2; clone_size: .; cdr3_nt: TGTGCCAGCAGCTTAGATCTAGCAGGGAGGGACACTGAAGCTTTCTTT; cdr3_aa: CASSLDLAGRDTEAFF
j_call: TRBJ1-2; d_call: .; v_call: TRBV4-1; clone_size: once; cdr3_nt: TGCGCCAGCAGCCAAGGAACCTCATATGGCTACACCTTC; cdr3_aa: CASSQGTSYGYTF
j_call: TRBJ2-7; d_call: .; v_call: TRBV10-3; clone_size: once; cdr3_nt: TGTGCCATCAGTGGGGGCTCCTACGAGCAGTACTTC; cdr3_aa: CAISGGSYEQYF
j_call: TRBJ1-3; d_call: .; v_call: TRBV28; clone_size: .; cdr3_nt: TGTGCCAGCAGTTTATTAGGGCTCTCTGGAAACACCATATATTTT; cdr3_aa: CASSLLGLSGNTIYF
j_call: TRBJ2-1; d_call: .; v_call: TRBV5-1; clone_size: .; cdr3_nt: TGCGCCAGCCGCTCTTCGGGCAGGGGTATGGATGAGCAGTTCTTC; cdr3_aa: CASRSSGRGMDEQFF
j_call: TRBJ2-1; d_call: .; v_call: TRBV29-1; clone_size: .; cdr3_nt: TGCAGCGTTTCTGGGACTGCGTTGAATGAGCAGTTCTTC; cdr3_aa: CSVSGTALNEQFF
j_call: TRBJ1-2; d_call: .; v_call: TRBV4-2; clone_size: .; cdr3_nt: TGTGCCAGCAGCCAAGATACATTAAGGGGGAATGGCTACACCTTC; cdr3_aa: CASSQDTLRGNGYTF
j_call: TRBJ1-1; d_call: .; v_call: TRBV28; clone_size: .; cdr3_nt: TGTGCCAGCAGTTTGCCGAATAAGAACACTGAAGCTTTCTTT; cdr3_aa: CASSLPNKNTEAFF
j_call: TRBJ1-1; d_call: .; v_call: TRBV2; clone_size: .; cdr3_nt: TGTGCCAGCAGTGGAGTAGGGGCAGGTGAGACTGAAGCTTTCTTT; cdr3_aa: CASSGVGAGETEAFF
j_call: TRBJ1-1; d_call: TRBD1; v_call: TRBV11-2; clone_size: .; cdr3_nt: TGTGCCAGCACGGCTGGACAGGGGGCGGAAGCTTTCTTT; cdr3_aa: CASTAGQGAEAFF
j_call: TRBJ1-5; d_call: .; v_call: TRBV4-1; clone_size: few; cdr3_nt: TGCGCCAGCAGCCAAGATCGAGCTCAGCCCCAGCATTTT; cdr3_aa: CASSQDRAQPQHF
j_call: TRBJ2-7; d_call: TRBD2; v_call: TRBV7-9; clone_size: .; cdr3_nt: TGTGCCAGCAGCTCGGGACTAGCGGGAGGCGAGCAGTACTTC; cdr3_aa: CASSSGLAGGEQYF
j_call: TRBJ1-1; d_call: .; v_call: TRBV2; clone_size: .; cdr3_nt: TGTGCCAGCACGGCCCTATGGAACACTGAAGCTTTCTTT; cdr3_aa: CASTALWNTEAFF
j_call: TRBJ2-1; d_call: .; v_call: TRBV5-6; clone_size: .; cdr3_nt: TGTGCCAGCAGCTTGGGGCCTTTAGGAATCTACAATGAGCAGTTCTTC; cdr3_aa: CASSLGPLGIYNEQFF
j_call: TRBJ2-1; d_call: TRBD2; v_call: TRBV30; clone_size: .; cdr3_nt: TGTGCCTGGAGCAAGGGACTAGCGGGAGCCAATGAGCAGTTCTTC; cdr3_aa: CAWSKGLAGANEQFF